Sequencing of this T cell receptor (beta chain) was carried out in a study of identical twins. Unmatched junction bases numbered 6, after V lost 0 bases and J lost 4 bases. The CDR3 has 16 residues. Germline CDR1 and CDR2: LGHDT and YNNKEL (reference sequence). TCRdb redid the calling of the 5' RACE reads with MiXCR, one entry per CDR3 protein. Of fewer than 500,000 distinct CDR3 sequences in the sample, approximately 15% were seen once. These sequences were also reported in another study, on yellow fever vaccine responses in identical twins.

The clonotype comes from a woman in her late teens or twenties in good health. The sample comprised CD4+ T cells sorted from blood. The chain combines TRBV3-1 with TRBJ2-4; TRBD1 matches at 7 bases. The CDR3 coding sequence is TGTGCCAGCAGCCAAGATCGAACAGGGGAAAAAAACATTCAGTACTTC. Protein product: CASSQDRTGEKNIQYF.